The rows below give T cell receptor beta chains drawn from one sample of a study of cytomegalovirus exposure and HLA in healthy donors. Libraries were prepared by immunoSEQ multiplex PCR; TCRdb keeps only in-frame clonotypes and omits some of them. Of about 310,000 clones listed, nearly 90% are singletons. Sequencing input: PBMCs. These receptors were taken from a man younger than 40 in good health and CMV-seronegative. The CDR3 runs from the conserved cysteine through the conserved F or W. The D gene is left open where the match is weak. Rows give clone size only sometimes, using once, few, many, or a class for an expanded clone.

cdr3_length clone_size d_call j_call v_call cdr3_aa cdr3_nt
14 - TRBD1 TRBJ2-7 TRBV25-1 CASSEGRGLGEQYF TGTGCCAGCAGTGAGGGCAGGGGGCTAGGAGAGCAGTACTTC
14 - TRBD1 TRBJ2-7 TRBV13 CASSPPDRAYEQYF TGTGCCAGCAGCCCCCCCGACAGGGCCTACGAGCAGTACTTC
15 - TRBD2 TRBJ2-7 TRBV13 CASSTGGASSYEQYF TGTGCCAGCAGCACGGGGGGAGCGAGCTCCTACGAGCAGTACTTC
16 - TRBD1 TRBJ1-5 TRBV19 CASSIPRTGPHQPQHF TGTGCCAGTAGTATACCACGGACAGGGCCCCATCAGCCCCAGCATTTT
16 - TRBD1 TRBJ1-3 TRBV4-1 CASSQDQDRHLNTIYF TGCGCCAGCAGCCAAGACCAGGACAGGCATCTTAACACCATATATTTT
17 - - TRBJ2-2 TRBV5-1 CASSRRLRQAEHRGAVF TGCGCCAGCAGCAGACGTCTGCGCCAGGCCGAACACCGGGGAGCTGTTTTT
15 - - TRBJ2-5 TRBV2 CATQPGSIVRETQYF TGTGCCACCCAACCGGGGTCCATTGTGAGAGAGACCCAGTACTTC
16 - - TRBJ2-5 TRBV27 CASSFGRGVGGETQYF TGTGCCAGCAGTTTTGGTCGGGGTGTAGGCGGGGAGACCCAGTACTTC
15 - TRBD1 TRBJ1-4 TRBV5-1 CASSPRTGTNEKLFF TGCGCCAGCAGCCCCCGGACAGGAACTAATGAAAAACTGTTTTTT
15 - - TRBJ1-5 TRBV9 CASSATGQGNQPQHF TGTGCCAGCAGCGCCACAGGGCAGGGAAATCAGCCCCAGCATTTT
12 - TRBD1 TRBJ2-7 TRBV10-3 CAIRGQPYEQYF TGTGCCATCAGGGGACAGCCCTACGAGCAGTACTTC
15 - TRBD2 TRBJ2-1 TRBV7-2 CASSLSGGRVGEQFF TGTGCCAGCAGCTTATCGGGGGGAAGAGTCGGTGAGCAGTTCTTC
14 once - TRBJ2-7 TRBV5-1 CASSRETSSYEQYF TGCGCCAGCAGCCGGGAAACCAGCTCCTACGAGCAGTACTTC
11 - - TRBJ2-7 TRBV20-1 CSAARASEQYF TGCAGTGCCGCGAGGGCCTCCGAGCAGTACTTC
15 once - TRBJ2-7 TRBV4-1 CASSYGGQGFYEQYF TGCGCCAGCAGCTACGGAGGCCAGGGGTTTTACGAGCAGTACTTC
15 - - TRBJ1-5 TRBV4-1 CASSQRWASNQPQHF TGCGCCAGCAGCCAAAGGTGGGCGAGCAATCAGCCCCAGCATTTT
15 - TRBD1 TRBJ2-2 TRBV5-1 CASSLGDRDTGELFF TGCGCCAGCAGCTTGGGGGACAGGGACACCGGGGAGCTGTTTTTT
15 - TRBD1 TRBJ2-2 TRBV6-5 CASKLDRTYTGELFF TGTGCCAGCAAACTGGACAGGACTTACACCGGGGAGCTGTTTTTT
16 - - TRBJ2-3 TRBV6-1 CASSAWETSSTDTQYF TGTGCCAGCAGTGCGTGGGAGACCTCTAGCACAGATACGCAGTATTTT
18 - TRBD2 TRBJ2-3 TRBV4-3 CASSSRITSGGSTDTQYF TGCGCCAGCAGCTCCCGAATTACTAGCGGGGGTAGCACAGATACGCAGTATTTT
15 - TRBD1 TRBJ2-7 TRBV5-6 CASSKREDRGHEQYF TGTGCCAGCAGCAAAAGGGAGGACAGGGGCCACGAGCAGTACTTC
16 - - TRBJ2-6 TRBV2 CASRRKEGSGANVLTF TGTGCCAGCAGAAGGAAGGAGGGGTCTGGGGCCAACGTCCTGACTTTC
17 - TRBD1 TRBJ1-6 TRBV10-3 CAISERAGGNYNSPLHF TGTGCCATCAGTGAGAGGGCAGGGGGTAATTATAATTCACCCCTCCACTTT
18 - TRBD1 TRBJ1-2 TRBV9 CASSAYRQGIGAHSADTF TGTGCCAGCAGCGCTTATCGACAGGGGATCGGCGCCCATTCGGCTGATACCTTC
16 - - TRBJ2-7 TRBV27 CASSSPTARSPYEQYF TGTGCCAGCAGTTCCCCGACAGCACGTTCTCCCTACGAGCAGTACTTC
12 few - TRBJ1-5 TRBV11-2 CASSHGREPQHF TGTGCCAGCAGCCACGGGAGGGAGCCCCAGCATTTT
13 - - TRBJ2-5 TRBV7-2 CASSLGRKETQYF TGTGCCAGCAGCTTAGGCAGAAAAGAGACCCAGTACTTC
13 - - TRBJ2-7 TRBV4-1 CASSQLSSYEQYF TGCGCCAGCAGCCAACTGAGCTCCTACGAGCAGTACTTC
16 - - TRBJ1-1 TRBV7-8 CASSPLRRRVVTEAFF TGTGCCAGCAGCCCCCTCCGCAGGAGGGTGGTCACTGAAGCTTTCTTT
17 - TRBD2 TRBJ2-3 TRBV5-4 CASSLWVVAGVTDTQYF TGTGCCAGCAGCTTGTGGGTAGTAGCGGGGGTCACAGATACGCAGTATTTT
15 once TRBD1 TRBJ2-7 TRBV5-4 CASSRRDRGFYEQYF TGTGCCAGCAGCCGCCGGGACAGGGGCTTCTACGAGCAGTACTTC
16 - TRBD1 TRBJ1-4 TRBV5-6 CASSLYPGQGDEKLFF TGTGCCAGCAGCCTATACCCGGGACAGGGCGATGAAAAACTGTTTTTT
15 - - TRBJ2-7 TRBV19 CASSARGKPTYEQYF TGTGCCAGTAGTGCCCGGGGTAAGCCGACCTACGAGCAGTACTTC
13 - - TRBJ2-3 TRBV9 CASSITSADTQYF TGTGCCAGCAGCATTACTAGTGCAGATACGCAGTATTTT